The 27 T cell receptor beta chains listed next were all sequenced from one sample in a study of blood T cells in healthy people across ages. A second roughly 7 to 11 cycle PCR used barcoded and J-beta primers. TCRdb called the 5' RACE reads again in MiXCR, with one record for every CDR3 protein. Of about 800,000 distinct CDR3 sequences in the sample, approximately 25% were seen once. These data also featured in a second study, about T cells of mothers and their children.

Source material: blood. The receptor set was obtained from a boy aged 5-17 years in good health.

The chain combines TRBV5-1 with TRBJ2-5; 12 bases agree with TRBD2. The better agreement between TRBJ2-7 and the DNA end casts doubt on the J call. The CDR3 length is 17 residues. Germline V gene lookup returns CDR1 SGHRS and CDR2 YFSETQ. CDR3 nucleotide sequence: TGCGCCAGCAGCTTGGATGGTCTAGCGGGAGGGATATACGAGCAGTACTTC. This encodes CASSLDGLAGGIYEQYF.

This clonotype was seen a few times. This chain links TRBV28 with TRBJ1-2; D gene unclear. CDR1 MDHEN and CDR2 SYDVKM come from the germline V gene. This CDR3 comprises 10 residues. V shed 6 bases and J shed 5 bases, with 4 bases lying between them. DNA of the CDR3: TGTGCCAGCAGATCTTATGGCTACACCTTC. Its translation is CASRSYGYTF.

This clonotype was counted between two and nine times. The chain couples TRBV4-3 to TRBJ1-1; D is possibly TRBD1 (5 bases). The CDR3 covers 14 residues. Per germline, CDR1 LGHNA and CDR2 YSLEER. The ends were cut back, 3 bases at V and 5 bases at J, with 13 bases in the middle. The DNA for the CDR3 is TGCGCCAGCAGCCAGGGACGTCTGTTGACTGAAGCTTTCTTT. It translates to CASSQGRLLTEAFF.

The chain carries TRBV28 and TRBJ2-4; D uncertain. Trimming cost V 6 bases and J 5 bases, with 17 bases left between them. CDR3 length: 15 amino acids. Germline CDR1 MDHEN, CDR2 SYDVKM. For the CDR3, the DNA is TGTGCCAGCAGGTTAGAGCCAGATTATGAAAACATTCAGTACTTC. Protein: CASRLEPDYENIQYF.

This clonotype was counted a few times. V gene TRBV20-1 combines with J gene TRBJ1-4; 7 bases fit TRBD1. The CDR3 length is 14 residues. Germline loops: CDR1 DFQATT, CDR2 SNEGSKA (reference sequence). V dropped 4 bases and J dropped 6; count of bases not matched to a gene: 8. The CDR3 loop is CSAKQGSFDEKLFF. Written as DNA, the CDR3 is TGCAGTGCTAAACAGGGGAGCTTTGATGAAAAACTGTTTTTT.

There are a few counts of this clonotype. The rearrangement links TRBV11-2 to TRBJ2-5; 7 positions agree with TRBD2. The J call may not be correct, given that the DNA end is closer to TRBJ2-7. The CDR3 is 14 amino acids. Germline V lookup: CDR1 SGHAT, CDR2 FQNNGV. DNA for the CDR3: TGTGCCAGCAGCTTTGGGGCGGGAGACTACGAGCAGTACTTC. Residues: CASSFGAGDYEQYF.

This clonotype came up many times. The genes are TRBV7-8 and TRBJ1-4; D not certain. Germline V CDR1 and CDR2: SGHVS, FQNEAQ. CDR3 length: 14 amino acids. The V gene lost 0 bases and the J gene lost 3 bases, with 5 bases spanning the gap. CDR3 nucleotide sequence: TGTGCCAGCAGCTTAGCATCGGCTAATGAAAAACTGTTTTTT. The encoded protein is CASSLASANEKLFF.

The chain links TRBV18 to TRBJ1-5; D not certain. This CDR3 comprises 16 residues. The ends were cut back, 1 base at V and 4 bases at J, with 14 bases in the middle. Germline V gives CDR1 KGHSH, CDR2 LQKENI. Here the CDR3 DNA reads TGTGCCAGCTCACCACGGGTAAAGGGTTCGAATCAGCCCCAGCATTTT. The encoded protein is CASSPRVKGSNQPQHF.

This chain uses TRBV7-2 with TRBJ1-4; D is unresolved. Trimming pared 2 bases from V and 5 bases from J, leaving 12 bases between. The CDR3 has 15 amino acids. Per germline, CDR1 SGHTA and CDR2 FQGNSA. The CDR3 loop is CASSLSAPGNEKLFF. Written as DNA, the CDR3 is TGTGCCAGCAGCTTAAGTGCGCCGGGGAATGAAAAACTGTTTTTT.

This sequence joins TRBV9 and TRBJ1-1, with TRBD1 as a possible D gene (6 bases). Between the trimmed V and J ends, which lost 0 bases and 2 bases, there was a span of 11 bases. CDR3 length: 15 amino acids. Germline V gives CDR1 SGDLS, CDR2 YYNGEE. The CDR3 DNA reads as TGTGCCAGCAGCGTAGTGCCACAGGGAAACACTGAAGCTTTCTTT. This codes for CASSVVPQGNTEAFF.

This clonotype showed up just a few times. The chain has TRBV28 and TRBJ1-6, with 9 bases lining up with TRBD1. CDR3 size: 15 residues. Germline V gene data show CDR1 as MDHEN and CDR2 as SYDVKM. Germline trimming cut 7 bases from V and 8 bases from J; bases unmatched to any gene: 9. DNA of the CDR3: TGTGCCAGCACCCATGGGGACAGGGATTATTCACCCCTCCACTTT. Encoded protein: CASTHGDRDYSPLHF.

The CDR3 loop is CASSPLTVSEQYF. The CDR3 DNA sequence: TGTGCCAGCAGCCCCCTGACAGTTAGTGAGCAGTACTTC. This chain joins TRBV11-2 and TRBJ2-5; TRBD1 is a possible D gene (5 bases). CDR1 is SGHAT, CDR2 FQNNGV, per germline. Trimming cost V 5 bases and J 11 bases, with 18 bases left between them. This CDR3 spans 13 amino acids.

J is TRBJ2-7 and V is TRBV18; D is possibly TRBD1 or TRBD2 (5 bases each). Germline CDR1 reads KGHSH; CDR2 reads LQKENI. The CDR3 is 15 residues long. V gave up 4 bases and J gave up 3 bases, with 16 bases separating them. CDR3 DNA: TGTGCCAGCTCACTCTCGGGACGGGTAAACTACGAGCAGTACTTC. It translates to CASSLSGRVNYEQYF.

The gene calls are TRBV7-9 and TRBJ2-5; D unresolved. The V end was cut by 5 bases, the J end by 4 bases, with 14 bases between. The germline gives CDR1 SEHNR, CDR2 FQNEAQ (reference sequence). CDR3 size: 14 residues. CDR3 loop: CASSATGGPETQYF. The CDR3, as DNA: TGTGCCAGCAGCGCTACGGGTGGGCCAGAGACCCAGTACTTC.

The chain recombines TRBV6-7 with TRBJ2-4; 7 bases line up with TRBD1. TRBV6-7 counts as an open reading frame of uncertain function. The J segment lost 1 base and the V segment lost 6 bases, leaving 6 bases of the junction unmatched. CDR3 length: 15 amino acids. The CDR3 nucleotides read TGTGCCAGCAGCCACAGGGGTGGTGCCAAAAACATTCAGTACTTC. As protein: CASSHRGGAKNIQYF.

Notes on this clonotype: The junction departs from germline at one end; a sequencing error may be responsible. The chain joins TRBV6-2 or TRBV6-3 to TRBJ2-5; D is unresolved. Germline loops: CDR1 MNHEY, CDR2 SVGEGT. CDR3 length: 11 amino acids. The CDR3 here is CASSYRETQHF. The CDR3 DNA reads as TGTGCCAGCAGTTACCGAGAGACCCAGCACTTC.

This clonotype was seen at least ten times. V gene TRBV21-1 combines with J gene TRBJ2-7; no check of the table's D call, TRBD2, against the DNA was made. TRBV21-1 is a documented pseudogene. This CDR3 contains 15 residues. In nucleotides, the CDR3 is TGTGCCAGCAGCAGCTGGAGGCACAGCTCCTACGAGCAGTACTTC. Encoded protein: CASSSWRHSSYEQYF.

This clonotype was counted between two and nine times. The V and J genes are TRBV20-1 and TRBJ2-5; the D call may be TRBD1 or TRBD2 (6 bases each). The CDR3 length is 14 residues. Trimming removed 5 bases from V and 2 bases from J, with 15 bases in between. Germline V gene data show CDR1 as DFQATT and CDR2 as SNEGSKA (reference sequence). The CDR3 nucleotides are TGCAGTGCTTCGGAGGGGGGCGCACAAGAGACCCAGTACTTC. Its translation is CSASEGGAQETQYF.

The rearrangement links TRBV7-9 to TRBJ1-1, with no clear D. Germline V gene sequence: CDR1 SEHNR, CDR2 FQNEAQ (reference sequence). V lost 3 bases to trimming and J lost 6 bases, with 8 bases between them. This CDR3 contains 12 residues. The CDR3 protein is CASSFAHAEAFF. The CDR3 DNA reads TGTGCCAGCAGCTTTGCTCATGCTGAAGCTTTCTTT.

This clonotype was detected a few times. This rearrangement joins TRBV7-8 to TRBJ1-4; weak D call: TRBD1 (6 bases). With 4 bases removed from V and 8 bases from J, the gap between germline ends came to 14 bases. The CDR3 is made up of 14 amino acids. Germline CDR1 SGHVS, CDR2 FQNEAQ. The CDR3 DNA reads TGTGCCAGCAGCTCCGCGGGGGCGCGAGAAAAACTGTTTTTT. This gives the protein CASSSAGAREKLFF.

The chain uses TRBV6-1 and TRBJ1-4, with D possibly matching TRBD1 (6 bases). CDR3 length: 15 amino acids. The ends were cut back, 0 bases at V and 8 bases at J, with 13 bases in the middle. Germline CDR1 and CDR2: MNHNS and SASEGT. The CDR3 region has the DNA TGTGCCAGCAGTGAAGCTGCCGGGGGCGACGAAAAACTGTTTTTT. This gives the protein CASSEAAGGDEKLFF.

This chain joins TRBV20-1 and TRBJ2-3; D is possibly TRBD2 (6 bases). In germline, CDR1 is DFQATT, CDR2 SNEGSKA (reference sequence). Trimming stripped 5 bases from V and 8 bases from J, with 14 bases between. The CDR3 sequence is 12 residues long. The CDR3 loop is CSAPRGAGTQYF. CDR3 DNA sequence: TGCAGTGCTCCCCGCGGGGCGGGTACGCAGTATTTT.

The chain couples TRBV4-1 to TRBJ2-3, with D perhaps matching TRBD1 or TRBD2 (5 bases each). CDR1 is MGHRA, CDR2 YSYEKL, per germline. The ends were cut back, 3 bases at V and 4 bases at J, with 11 bases in the middle. CDR3 length equals 14 residues. DNA of the CDR3: TGCGCCAGCAGCCAGGGGGTGGGCCCAGATACGCAGTATTTT. Its protein product is CASSQGVGPDTQYF.

This clonotype was counted only a few times. The chain is built from TRBV6-1 and TRBJ2-7; D is unresolved. V was shortened by 9 bases and J by 3 bases, with 12 bases between the two germline ends. The germline V gene encodes CDR1 MNHNS and CDR2 SASEGT. The CDR3 has 12 residues. The CDR3 spells CASTSTVYEQYF. CDR3 nucleotides: TGTGCCAGTACGTCAACTGTCTACGAGCAGTACTTC.

This clonotype was seen a handful of times. The chain links TRBV5-6 to TRBJ2-4, with D possibly TRBD1 on 6 matching bases. Trimming took 2 bases from V and 7 from J, leaving 16 bases between them. The CDR3 consists of 15 residues. Per germline, CDR1 SGHDT and CDR2 YYEEEE. The CDR3 DNA reads TGTGCCAGCAGCTTCATTACAGGGAGAGGGAACATTCAGTACTTC. Its protein is CASSFITGRGNIQYF.

This clonotype was seen more than once but under ten times. V gene TRBV27 combines with J gene TRBJ1-1, with no clear D. Looked up from germline, CDR1 is MNHEY and CDR2 is SMNVEV (reference sequence). There are 14 residues in the CDR3. The ends were cut back, 3 bases at V and 0 bases at J, with 8 bases in the middle. CDR3 amino acids: CASSFDLLNTEAFF. The CDR3 DNA follows: TGTGCCAGCAGTTTTGACCTATTGAACACTGAAGCTTTCTTT.

This clonotype came up a few times. The chain combines TRBV6-2 or TRBV6-3 with TRBJ2-6; 7 bases map to TRBD1. V lost 8 bases, J lost 0 bases, and 4 bases stayed unmatched. The length of the CDR3 is 15 residues. CDR1 is MNHEY, CDR2 SVGEGT, per germline. Written as DNA, the CDR3 is TGTGCCAGCGGGGACAGACACTCTGGGGCCAACGTCCTGACTTTC. Protein: CASGDRHSGANVLTF.